The 4 T cell receptor beta chains in this list originate from one sample, sequenced in a study of blood T cell repertoires in COVID-19. The table came from immunoSEQ multiplex PCR; TCRdb's copy has only in-frame clones and leaves some out. The data contain 210,000 or so clones, about 91% of them seen just once; the ten biggest clones take up approximately 1.2%. The sample taken for sequencing was peripheral blood. Receptors originate from a young man with acute or convalescent COVID-19.

This chain links TRBV5-5 with TRBJ1-2; no clear D. The germline V gene has CDR1 SGHKS and CDR2 YYEKEE (reference sequence). V lost 0 bases and J 4 bases, leaving 13 bases between the germline ends. The CDR3 loop spans 15 amino acids. This chain's CDR3 is CASSLAVDKFYGYTF. The CDR3 DNA follows: TGTGCCAGCAGCTTGGCCGTCGACAAGTTCTATGGCTACACCTTC.

This rearrangement joins TRBV2 to TRBJ2-5; TRBD2 is a possible D gene (5 bases). Germline CDR1 SNHLY, CDR2 FYNNEI. V was trimmed by 8 bases and J by 12 bases, leaving 22 bases between them. The CDR3 has 13 residues. The CDR3 coding sequence is TGTGCCAGCGGTAACCGGGATCCCTCCACGGAGTACTTC. Translated: CASGNRDPSTEYF.

This clone was seen a single time. The genes are TRBV5-4 and TRBJ2-5; D may be TRBD1 (5 bases). Between the trimmed V and J ends, which lost 2 bases and 3 bases, there was a span of 11 bases. The germline CDR1 and CDR2 sequences are SGHNT and YYREEE (reference sequence). The CDR3 length is 14 residues. CDR3 bases: TGTGCCAGCAGCTTCCGGCAGGGTGAAGAGACCCAGTACTTC. Its protein is CASSFRQGEETQYF.

The chain recombines TRBV15 with TRBJ1-1, with D maybe TRBD1 (5 bases). V gave up 1 base and J gave up 4 bases, with 10 bases separating them. The CDR3 contains 14 residues. Germline V lookup: CDR1 LNHNV, CDR2 YYDKDF (reference sequence). CDR3 protein: CATSRVRQGTEAFF. CDR3 bases: TGTGCCACCAGCAGAGTACGGCAGGGCACTGAAGCTTTCTTT. The variable domain in full, completed from reference TRBV15 and TRBJ1-1, reads DAMVIQNPRYQVTQFGKPVTLSCSQTLNHNVMYWYQQKSSQAPKLLFHYYDKDFNNEADTPDNFQSRRPNTSFCFLDIRSPGLGDTAMYLCATSRVRQGTEAFFGQGTRLTVV.